This T cell receptor beta chain was found in a study of T cell responses to AZD1222 COVID-19 vaccine. Study-level background: Investigators merged groups given second doses at roughly 4 or roughly 12 weeks.

Concerning this clone: Its specificity is not known.

Only in-frame clones appear in the TCRdb table, and some are missing; sequencing was by immunoSEQ multiplex PCR. Here the sample spans 99,000 or so clones, around 89% being singletons. Study-wide results and limits: Repertoires were collected only later (after the peak T cell response had occurred).

This TCR derives from an adult in good health. Sequencing was performed on peripheral blood, taken on day 0 of AZD1222 vaccination.

This CDR3 is CASSKNRDSYEQYF. CDR3 in DNA: TGTGCCAGCAGTAAAAACCGGGACTCCTACGAGCAGTACTTC. The chain couples TRBV6-4 to TRBJ2-7, with D possibly TRBD2 on 5 matching bases. CDR1 is MRHNA, CDR2 SNTAGT, per germline. The CDR3 sequence is 14 residues long. V was trimmed by 5 bases and J by 0 bases, leaving 11 bases between them.